This T cell receptor (beta chain) is from a study of molecular identifiers for immune sequencing clone quantification. This clonotype was recorded at least ten times. Investigators produced naive CD8 libraries from approximately 20,000 to 1,000,000 sorted cells, drawing on 10%, 30% or 50% RNA. With listed TCR primers and previously described methods, bulk TCR libraries were prepared. TCRdb re-called the PCR reads with MiXCR, one entry per CDR3 protein. The sample contains about 640,000 distinct CDR3 sequences, roughly 21% of which appear only once. Trimming stripped 0 bases from V and 4 bases from J, with 6 bases between. Germline loops: CDR1 LGHDT, CDR2 YNNKEL (reference sequence). This CDR3 contains 13 residues.

This sequence originates from a human donor in good health. Some libraries in this study had Jurkat cell RNA spiked in. The chain recombines TRBV3-1 with TRBJ1-2; D remains unclear. Input material: naive CD8+ T cells from blood, with Jurkat cell RNA spiked in. Described subset: FACS-sorted CD8+CD4-CCR7+CD45RA+ naive T cells. CDR3 residues: CASSQDVSYGYTF. CDR3 sequence (DNA): TGTGCCAGCAGCCAAGATGTCAGCTATGGCTACACCTTC.